The clone carrying this T cell receptor beta chain came up a few times. This sample is drawn from a study of blood T cells in healthy people across ages. Background on the study: Roughly one uniquely barcoded beta molecule per two T cells was captured.

This CDR3 is 15 amino acids long. V lost 1 base and J 3 bases, leaving 15 bases between the germline ends. From germline, CDR1 is SQVTM and CDR2 ANQGSEA. A second PCR, run for about 7 to 11 cycles, used a sample-barcoded 5' primer plus a J-beta primer mix. TCRdb re-derived calls from the 5' RACE reads in MiXCR, one entry per CDR3 protein. The top ten clones hold roughly 7.9% of a sample with around 1,500,000 distinct CDR3 sequences, 42% of them seen once. The chain recombines TRBV29-1 with TRBJ1-2; the D gene is possibly TRBD1 (5 bases). Material for sequencing was blood. This TCR was recovered from a woman under 30 in good health. Here the CDR3 reads CSVEVGEGEYYGYTF. As DNA, the CDR3 is TGCAGCGTTGAAGTAGGCGAAGGGGAGTACTATGGCTACACCTTC. The variable domain in full, completed from reference TRBV29-1 and TRBJ1-2, reads SAVISQKPSRDICQRGTSLTIQCQVDSQVTMMFWYRQQPGQSLTLIATANQGSEATYESGFVIDKFPISRPNLTFSTLTVSNMSPEDSSIYLCSVEVGEGEYYGYTFGSGTRLTVV.